The 2 T cell receptor beta chains in this list originate from one sample, sequenced in a study of technical replicates of blood from a handful of donors. TCRdb's table, derived via immunoSEQ multiplex PCR, lists solely in-frame clones and lacks some. Of roughly 71,000 clones in the sample, roughly 92% were seen once. The sample comprised T cells isolated from PBMCs. Receptor source: a human donor in good health.

CDR3 loop: CASSFSGQVYEQYF. The CDR3 nucleotides are TGTGCCAGCAGTTTTTCGGGACAGGTCTACGAGCAGTACTTC. This rearrangement joins TRBV28 to TRBJ2-7, with 8 positions matching TRBD1. V was clipped by 3 bases and J by 3 bases; unmatched bases: 4. This CDR3 has 14 residues. CDR1 and CDR2 from the germline V gene are MDHEN and SYDVKM.

This chain links TRBV7-3 with TRBJ1-3; D is unresolved. This CDR3 contains 13 residues. The V end lost 4 bases, the J end lost 0 bases, and 4 bases lay between the germline ends. Per the germline V gene, CDR1 is SGHTA and CDR2 is FQGTGA. CDR3 nucleotide sequence: TGTGCCAGCAGCTCGGGCTCTGGAAACACCATATATTTT. Translating it yields CASSSGSGNTIYF.